Described below is a single T cell receptor (beta chain) sequence and its context. Antigen: not known. This record belongs to a study of monozygotic twins with cystic fibrosis. For the study at large: With approximately 14 PCR cycles, barcoded libraries came from around 2.9 micrograms of fragmented DNA. Overall study findings and caveats: The repertoire was suggested to be naive-dominated, clonality median roughly 0.0093. In 13 of 16 pairs, V gene usage was closest to the co-twin's.

Germline CDR1 is SGHTA and CDR2 is FQGNSA. The CDR3 length is 14 residues. J gave up 9 bases and V 0 bases, and 5 bases lay outside the gene matches. Assay used: immunoSEQ multiplex PCR; TCRdb lists only in-frame clones, some missing. Among over 30,000 clones listed, around 66% were seen once. The sequence came from a girl aged 10-17 years with cystic fibrosis. Source material: blood. The chain couples TRBV7-2 to TRBJ2-1; TRBD2 matches at 7 bases. CDR3 loop: CASSLASGSGEQFF. The CDR3, as DNA: TGTGCCAGCAGCTTAGCTAGCGGGTCAGGTGAGCAGTTCTTC.